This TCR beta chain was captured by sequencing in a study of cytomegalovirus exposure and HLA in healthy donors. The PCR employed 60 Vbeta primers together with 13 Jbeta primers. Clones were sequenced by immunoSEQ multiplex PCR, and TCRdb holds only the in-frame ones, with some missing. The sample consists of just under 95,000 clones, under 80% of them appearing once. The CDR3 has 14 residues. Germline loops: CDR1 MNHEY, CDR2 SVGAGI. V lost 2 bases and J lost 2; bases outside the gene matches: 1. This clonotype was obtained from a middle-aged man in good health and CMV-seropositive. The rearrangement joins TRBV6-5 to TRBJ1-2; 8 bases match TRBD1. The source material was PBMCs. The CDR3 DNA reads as TGTGCCAGCAGTTACCGACAGGGGAACTATGGCTACACCTTC. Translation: CASSYRQGNYGYTF.